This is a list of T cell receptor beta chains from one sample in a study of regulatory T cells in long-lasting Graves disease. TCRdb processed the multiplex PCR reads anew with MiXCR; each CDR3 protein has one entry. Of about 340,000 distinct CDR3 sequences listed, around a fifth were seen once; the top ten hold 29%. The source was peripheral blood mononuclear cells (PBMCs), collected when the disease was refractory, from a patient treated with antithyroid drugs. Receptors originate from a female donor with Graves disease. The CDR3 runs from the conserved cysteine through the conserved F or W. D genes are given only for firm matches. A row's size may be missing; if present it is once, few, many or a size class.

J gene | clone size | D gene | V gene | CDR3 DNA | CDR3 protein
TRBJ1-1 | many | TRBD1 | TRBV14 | TGTGCCAGCAGCTCTCGGACAGGGTCGGGAGCTTTCTTT | CASSSRTGSGAFF
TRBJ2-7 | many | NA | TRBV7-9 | TGTGCCAGCAGCTCCTATGATACACCGTACGAGCAGTACTTC | CASSSYDTPYEQYF
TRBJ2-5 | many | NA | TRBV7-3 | TGTGCCAGCAGCTTGGGGAGTACCCAGTACTTC | CASSLGSTQYF
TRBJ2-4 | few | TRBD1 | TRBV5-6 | TGTGCCAGCAGCTTGGAGACAGGGGGAAACATTCAGTACTTC | CASSLETGGNIQYF
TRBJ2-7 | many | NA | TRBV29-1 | TGCAGCGTTGTGTCGCTTTTTGCCTACGAGCAGTACTTC | CSVVSLFAYEQYF
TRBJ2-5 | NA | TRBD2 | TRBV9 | TGTGCCAGCAGCGCCGGGACTACTCACCAAGAGACCCAGTACTTC | CASSAGTTHQETQYF
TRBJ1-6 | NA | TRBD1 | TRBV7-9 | TGTGCCAGCAGTCCGACCGGGACAGGGGATTCACCCCTCCACTTT | CASSPTGTGDSPLHF
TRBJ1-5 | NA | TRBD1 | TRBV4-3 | TGCGCCAGCAGTCAAGACAGGGATTATAGCAATCAGCCCCAGCATTTT | CASSQDRDYSNQPQHF
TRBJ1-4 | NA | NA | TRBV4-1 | TGCGCCAGCAGCCAAGCGCGTGGTACATGGGAAAAACTGTTTTTT | CASSQARGTWEKLFF
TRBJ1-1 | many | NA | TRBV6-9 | TGTGCCAGCAGTTACCAACAGGTTAACACTGAAGCTTTCTTT | CASSYQQVNTEAFF
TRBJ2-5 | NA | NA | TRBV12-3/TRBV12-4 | TGTGCCAGCAGTCCCGGGGACCAAATATCTCAAGAGACCCAGTACTTC | CASSPGDQISQETQYF
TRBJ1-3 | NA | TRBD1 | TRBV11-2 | TGTGCCAGCAGCCATATACAGGGGACTGGAAACACCATATATTTT | CASSHIQGTGNTIYF
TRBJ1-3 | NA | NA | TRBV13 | TGTGCCAGCAGCTTAGGGACCGGACCAAACACCATATATTTT | CASSLGTGPNTIYF
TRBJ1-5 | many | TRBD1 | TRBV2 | TGTGCCAGCAGTGAAAGGGGGCGGAGCCAGCATTTT | CASSERGRSQHF
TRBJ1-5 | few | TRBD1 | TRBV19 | TGTGCCAGTAGTACACCGGGACAGGGTCCTGCCGGGCCCCAGCATTTT | CASSTPGQGPAGPQHF
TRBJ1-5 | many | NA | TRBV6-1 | TGTGCCACCCAGACGATTCCGCCCACCCCCCAGCATTTT | CATQTIPPTPQHF
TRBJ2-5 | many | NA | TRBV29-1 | TGCAGCGTTGTCGAAGCTAGTGATGGTGAGACCCAGTACTTC | CSVVEASDGETQYF
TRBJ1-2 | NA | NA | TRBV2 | TGTGCCGGTTTAGGGGGAGCGCCCGCTAACTATGGCTACACCTTC | CAGLGGAPANYGYTF
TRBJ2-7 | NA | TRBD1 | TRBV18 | TGTGCCAGCTCACCACGGGACAGGAGGTACGAGCAGTACTTC | CASSPRDRRYEQYF
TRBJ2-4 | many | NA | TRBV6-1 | TGTGCCAGCACCGCCATGGGGGGCAAGGTCAAAAACATTCAGTACTTC | CASTAMGGKVKNIQYF
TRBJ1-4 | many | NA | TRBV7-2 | TGTGCCAGCAGCTTGGGGGGGCGGTCGGATGAAAAACTGTTTTTT | CASSLGGRSDEKLFF
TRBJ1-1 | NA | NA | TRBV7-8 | TGTGCCAGCAGCGGGGGGACGCAAGGGGGGTTTGAAGCTTTCTTT | CASSGGTQGGFEAFF
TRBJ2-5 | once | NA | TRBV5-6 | TGTGCCAGCAGCTTATTCGGAACGGGCACACAAGAGACCCAGTACTTC | CASSLFGTGTQETQYF
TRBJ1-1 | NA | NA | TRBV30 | TGTGCCTGGAGGACTCCCCTGGGCACTGAAGCTTTCTTT | CAWRTPLGTEAFF
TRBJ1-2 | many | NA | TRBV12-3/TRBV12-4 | TGTGCCAGGGGATCGGCCCTCAGTAAAAACTATGGCTACACCTTC | CARGSALSKNYGYTF
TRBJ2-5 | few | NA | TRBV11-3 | TGTGCCAGCAGCTTAGACCCCGGGACTGAGACCCAGTACTTC | CASSLDPGTETQYF